This TCR beta chain was recorded in a study of cytomegalovirus exposure and HLA in healthy donors. Note on this clone: Its antigen is still unknown.

Researchers ran the PCR with 60 Vbeta and 13 Jbeta primers. Profiled with immunoSEQ multiplex PCR; TCRdb holds only in-frame clones, not every one. Among 150,000 to 200,000 clones listed, roughly 79% were seen once. CDR3 length equals 13 residues. V lost 7 bases, J lost 4 bases, and 3 bases stayed unmatched. Looked up from germline, CDR1 is MNHEY and CDR2 is SMNVEV (reference sequence). Study-wide results and limits: A further, later analysis showed that HLA-associated TCR beta chains (compared with equally common others) were more clonally expanded.

This clonotype was sampled from a man in his fifties or sixties in good health and CMV-seropositive. Material for sequencing was PBMCs. J is TRBJ2-1 and V is TRBV27, with TRBD2 identical over 8 bases. CDR3 protein: CASKRGGYNEQFF. The CDR3 DNA reads as TGTGCCAGCAAACGGGGGGGATACAATGAGCAGTTCTTC.